This T cell receptor beta chain is from a study of blood T cell repertoires in COVID-19 (dated by TCRdb to the early 2020s). Describing the broader study: Samples covering the acute and convalescent phases of COVID-19 were provided by collaborators in the United States, Italy and Spain. HLA class I and class II types, where available, came from metadata supplied by the sample provider rather than from assay-based typing. Nearly every sample came with metadata listing a de-identified subject ID, COVID-19 status, age in years and sex. The samples were drawn from the first 160 participants of the ongoing ImmuneRACE study and from about 1,200 subjects provided by 6 global collaborators. The repertoires were released in a freely available public database intended as a resource for research on the immune response to SARS-CoV-2. The prospective study material was composed of cDNA or gDNA derived from T cells, B-cell-depleted T cells, or PBMCs. The dataset comprised deeply sampled blood TCRbeta repertoires from subjects exposed to, actively infected with, or recovered from COVID-19. On the study overall, not on this receptor specifically: Clinical and demographic metadata were provided uncurated, with the amount varying by source and participant.

The immunoSEQ Assay, a bias-controlled multiplex PCR, was used to amplify TCRbeta CDR3 regions from genomic DNA. From the authors' description of their analysis: Nucleated cell counts per sample were estimated from amplification of reference gene primers within the assay. To quantify the absolute abundance of each unique TCRbeta CDR3 rearrangement, sequence reads were collapsed and filtered. For each sample, productive Simpson clonality was calculated by taking the square root of Simpson's diversity index across productive rearrangements. TCRdb mirrors the immuneACCESS table, restricted to in-frame sequences. Some clones are absent from its copies; in checked studies, under half trace to an unresolved V gene, and the reason for the others is unknown. V, J and clone size were drawn from that table, and D and trimming were deduced from the DNA. The sample table records under 300,000 clones; 86% of these occur just once. The ten largest account for about 3% of the sample.

Collaborating institutions collected whole blood in K2EDTA tubes following their own protocols. For TCRbeta analysis, collaborators shipped samples as frozen whole blood, isolated PBMCs, or DNA extracted from either of those sample types. The germline V gene supplies CDR1 SGDLS and CDR2 YYNGEE. For this chain, trimming is 5 bases at the V end and 2 bases at the J end, and the number of junction bases without a gene match is 7. The CDR3, cysteine through phenylalanine, is 16 amino acids long. Of all the DNA, just the CDR3 is kept, 48 bases in frame from base 1. As regards this clone: This clone's antigen is unknown. No base quality values were provided; no much bigger clone lies one nucleotide off.

This chain is built from TRBV9 and TRBJ2-1; 10 of the junction bases match TRBD1. The source material was peripheral blood. The receptor was isolated from a woman in her twenties or thirties with active or convalescent COVID-19. CDR3 reads: CASRRGQGGPYNEQFF. The nucleotides read TGTGCCAGCAGACGAGGACAGGGGGGCCCCTACAATGAGCAGTTCTTC. The reference TRBV9 and TRBJ2-1 proteins fill in what lies around the CDR3, so the full variable domain reads DSGVTQTPKHLITATGQRVTLRCSPRSGDLSVYWYQQSLDQGLQFLIQYYNGEERAKGNILERFSAQQFPDLHSELNLSSLELGDSALYFCASRRGQGGPYNEQFFGPGTRLTVL.